This TCR beta chain derives from a study of blood T cells in healthy people across ages. Sample-barcoded 5' priming and a J-beta primer mix drove a second PCR of 7 to 11 cycles. Sequencing yielded, for each sample, at least 2.5 million paired-end reads carrying CDR3. TCRdb reanalysed the 5' RACE reads using MiXCR and keeps one entry per CDR3 protein. The table shows 1.4 million to 1.5 million distinct CDR3 sequences, with 35% to 45% occurring only once. Germline-derived CDR1 and CDR2 are MNHNS and SASEGT. This CDR3 is built from 16 residues. There were at least 5.5 micrograms of total RNA extracted from every sample.

Sequenced sample: blood. This sequence was found in a woman aged 18-30 years in good health. The chain carries TRBV6-1 and TRBJ2-4; 14 bases map to TRBD2. The better agreement between TRBJ2-7 and the DNA end casts doubt on the J call. The CDR3, as DNA: TGTGCCAGCAGCGCAGGGACTAGCGGGAGTAGGTACGAGCAGTACTTC. This gives the protein CASSAGTSGSRYEQYF.